Listed here are 7 T cell receptor beta chains from one sample, sequenced in a study of technical replicates of blood from several donors. The table came from immunoSEQ multiplex PCR; TCRdb's copy has only in-frame clones and leaves some out. The sample records over 50,000 clones, nearly 95% being singletons. The sequencing sample was made of PBMCs. The receptors were gathered from a human donor in good health. Some clones in this sample may be carry-over from other donors' samples.

This chain uses TRBV18 with TRBJ2-5; no clear D gene. In germline, CDR1 is KGHSH, CDR2 LQKENI. The CDR3 consists of 11 residues. The V gene lost 4 bases and the J gene lost 5 bases, with 5 bases spanning the gap. DNA of the CDR3: TGTGCCAGCTCACTCGGGGAGACCCAGTACTTC. This gives the protein CASSLGETQYF.

V is TRBV7-2 and J is TRBJ2-7; TRBD1 aligns across 7 bases. Germline values: CDR1 SGHTA, CDR2 FQGNSA. V dropped 1 base and J dropped 1; count of bases not matched to a gene: 4. The CDR3 runs 15 residues. The CDR3: CASSLGGGGSYEQYF. CDR3 bases: TGTGCCAGCAGCTTAGGAGGGGGCGGGTCCTACGAGCAGTACTTC.

A few counts support this clone. This rearrangement joins TRBV5-1 to TRBJ2-2, with TRBD1 identical over 10 bases. Germline CDR1 is SGHRS and CDR2 is YFSETQ. With V trimmed by 2 bases and J by 1 base, 5 bases remained unmatched. The CDR3 is made up of 17 amino acids. The CDR3 here is CASSFVRTGGNTGELFF. In nucleotides, the CDR3 is TGCGCCAGCAGCTTCGTTCGGACAGGGGGGAACACCGGGGAGCTGTTTTTT.

The chain couples TRBV7-8 to TRBJ2-2; 7 nucleotides match TRBD1. This CDR3 region has 15 residues. CDR1 SGHVS and CDR2 FQNEAQ come from the germline V gene. After removal of 4 bases from V and 2 bases from J, the junction contained 4 bases not matched to a gene. CDR3 sequence: CASSSGTANTGELFF. As DNA, the CDR3 is TGTGCCAGCAGCTCGGGGACAGCTAACACCGGGGAGCTGTTTTTT.

J is TRBJ1-6 and V is TRBV30, with 8 bases matching TRBD1. CDR3 length: 13 amino acids. Germline trimming cut 5 bases from V and 6 bases from J; bases unmatched to any gene: 3. Germline V gives CDR1 GTSNPN, CDR2 SVGIG (reference sequence). The CDR3 nucleotides are TGTGCCTGGGGACAGGGTTTTAATTCACCCCTCCACTTT. Its translation: CAWGQGFNSPLHF.

The V gene is TRBV9, the J gene TRBJ2-7; 8 nucleotides agree with TRBD1. Losses at the gene ends were 0 bases for V and 0 bases for J; bases not matched to a gene: 5. This CDR3 spans 16 amino acids. Germline-derived CDR1 and CDR2 are SGDLS and YYNGEE. The CDR3 bases are TGTGCCAGCAGCGTAGGGGGGACAGGCGTCTCCTACGAGCAGTACTTC. Translation: CASSVGGTGVSYEQYF.

The chain couples TRBV30 to TRBJ2-6, with TRBD1 matching over 7 bases. The CDR3 loop spans 16 amino acids. V lost 0 bases and J lost 2; bases outside the gene matches: 4. The germline V gene has CDR1 GTSNPN and CDR2 SVGIG (reference sequence). CDR3 nucleotides: TGTGCCTGGAGTGTGAAGGGGGCGGCTGGGGCCAACGTCCTGACTTTC. This translates into CAWSVKGAAGANVLTF.